This T cell receptor beta chain was observed in a study of blood T cell repertoires in COVID-19. For the study at large: Both acute and convalescent COVID-19 samples were obtained from the United States, Italy and Spain.

Per the study methods: Amplification of reference gene primers provided the estimated nucleated cell counts. Assay used: immunoSEQ multiplex PCR; TCRdb lists only in-frame clones, some missing. The V and J calls and the clone size are those of that table, but D and trimming were determined from the DNA. The data show approximately 360,000 clones, about four fifths seen once. There are a few counts of this clone. The germline CDR1 and CDR2 sequences are MNHEY and SMNVEV (reference sequence). Germline trimming cut 2 bases from V and 3 bases from J; bases unmatched to any gene: 7. This CDR3 spans 15 amino acids.

The chain has TRBV27 and TRBJ2-7, with 7 nucleotides matching TRBD1. The sequence was obtained from a woman aged 50 to 60 who had recovered from COVID-19. What was sequenced was PBMCs or T cells enriched from blood (not recorded which). The chain's CDR3 is CASSLRQGNFYEQYF. The DNA for the CDR3 is TGTGCCAGCAGTTTAAGACAGGGTAATTTCTACGAGCAGTACTTC.